This T cell receptor beta chain derives from a study of T-cell memory formation after mild COVID-19. Study results and caveats: CM and EM subsets held most contracting CD4+ clones; EMRA held CD8+ ones.

Trimming shortened V by 3 bases and J by 4 bases, and 8 bases separated the two germline ends. In germline, CDR1 is SGDLS, CDR2 YYNGEE. This CDR3 comprises 13 residues. TCRdb re-analysed the 5' RACE reads in MiXCR, keeping a single row per CDR3 protein. The data hold fewer than 150,000 distinct CDR3 sequences, with more than 13% observed a single time. On this clonotype: Its antigen is still unknown.

This chain uses TRBV9 with TRBJ1-5; the D is unclear. This TCR was recovered from an adult woman who had mild COVID-19 (a few samples of this study predate the infection). Cell type and time point are not known. The sequenced sample consisted of PBMCs or a T cell subset sorted from them (not recorded which). CDR3 sequence: CASSGALNQPQHF. DNA of the CDR3: TGTGCCAGCAGCGGCGCCTTGAATCAGCCCCAGCATTTT. Variable domain in full (rest from reference TRBV9 and TRBJ1-5): DSGVTQTPKHLITATGQRVTLRCSPRSGDLSVYWYQQSLDQGLQFLIQYYNGEERAKGNILERFSAQQFPDLHSELNLSSLELGDSALYFCASSGALNQPQHFGDGTRLSIL.